These 21 T cell receptor beta chains originate from one sample sequenced in a study of T-cell reconstitution after alpha-beta-depleted transplantation in children. A library of TCRbeta sequences, prepared with unique molecular identifiers, was generated. Via MiXCR, TCRdb re-called the PCR reads, giving one row per CDR3 protein. The sample includes roughly 66,000 distinct CDR3 sequences, approximately 5% of them seen just once. The sequenced sample was PBMCs, mostly from graft donor cells, obtained 180 days after TCRalphabeta/CD19-depleted stem cell transplant. These receptors came from a boy in the first two years of life who had a stem cell transplant for acute myeloid leukemia, so the T cells may come from the graft donor.

This clonotype was found many times. The V call is TRBV5-1, the J call TRBJ1-5; TRBD1 matches 10 bases. The CDR3 extends over 16 amino acids. The V and J ends lost 0 bases and 5 bases, in that order; junction bases with no gene match: 5. Germline assignment: CDR1 SGHRS and CDR2 YFSETQ. CDR3 protein: CASSLGRDRGYQPQHF. CDR3 in DNA: TGCGCCAGCAGCTTGGGACGGGACAGGGGTTATCAGCCCCAGCATTTT.

This clonotype was counted at least ten times. The rearrangement links TRBV28 to TRBJ2-5; D perhaps matches TRBD2 (5 bases). The CDR3 loop spans 13 amino acids. Germline V gene lookup returns CDR1 MDHEN and CDR2 SYDVKM. V lost 3 bases and J 5 bases, leaving 10 bases between the germline ends. As DNA, the CDR3 is TGTGCCAGCAGTTTGAGGAGGCGGGAGACCCAGTACTTC. Translated, it gives CASSLRRRETQYF.

This clonotype occurred many times. The chain joins TRBV25-1 to TRBJ2-7; D call uncertain. The germline CDR1 and CDR2 sequences are MGHDK and SYGVNS. V lost 0 bases and J lost 7, with 7 bases in between. The length of the CDR3 is 12 residues. CDR3 amino acids: CASSEYTLEQYF. CDR3 DNA sequence: TGTGCCAGCAGTGAATACACCCTTGAGCAGTACTTC.

There are many counts of this clonotype. J is TRBJ2-1 and V is TRBV27, with D hard to call. The germline V gene has CDR1 MNHEY and CDR2 SMNVEV (reference sequence). V lost 4 bases and J 8 bases, leaving 9 bases between the germline ends. The CDR3 loop spans 12 amino acids. CDR3 bases: TGTGCCAGCAGTTCTTTGCTATATGAGCAGTTCTTC. This sequence encodes CASSSLLYEQFF.

This clonotype was seen many times. The chain carries TRBV20-1 and TRBJ2-3; perhaps TRBD1 as D (5 bases). The CDR3 consists of 12 residues. The germline gives CDR1 DFQATT, CDR2 SNEGSKA (reference sequence). The ends were cut back, 3 bases at V and 4 bases at J, with 8 bases in the middle. CDR3 region: CSARAGPDTQYF. For the CDR3, the DNA is TGCAGTGCTAGGGCAGGGCCAGATACGCAGTATTTT.

This clonotype showed up many times. The chain is built from TRBV20-1 and TRBJ2-1; D is ambiguous. The CDR3 covers 14 residues. Germline-derived CDR1 and CDR2 are DFQATT and SNEGSKA (reference sequence). Between the trimmed V and J ends, which lost 2 bases and 7 bases, there was a span of 15 bases. CDR3: CSARIWVFSNEQFF. The CDR3 region has the DNA TGCAGTGCTAGAATATGGGTTTTCTCTAATGAGCAGTTCTTC.

This clonotype has a count of ten or more. The rearrangement links TRBV24-1 to TRBJ2-3, with D possibly being TRBD1 (5 bases). The V and J ends lost 1 base and 11 bases respectively, with 12 bases between them. The CDR3 consists of 13 residues. The germline V gene encodes CDR1 KGHDR and CDR2 SFDVKD. The CDR3 sequence: CATSDFKRTRQYF. CDR3 in DNA: TGTGCCACCAGTGATTTCAAGAGGACACGGCAGTATTTT.

Many counts were recorded for this clonotype. The chain employs TRBV11-2 and TRBJ1-6; D possibly corresponds to TRBD1 (5 bases). The germline V gene encodes CDR1 SGHAT and CDR2 FQNNGV. This CDR3 has 16 residues. The V gene lost 5 bases and the J gene lost 11 bases, with 22 bases spanning the gap. The CDR3 region has the DNA TGTGCCAGCAGCCTACACCGCGAGGGGAGTTTGCCACCCCTCCACTTT. This translates into CASSLHREGSLPPLHF.

This clonotype has at least ten counts. V usage is TRBV6-5 and J usage is TRBJ2-5, with D possibly being TRBD1 or TRBD2 (5 bases each). There are 14 residues in the CDR3. Germline V gene sequence: CDR1 MNHEY, CDR2 SVGAGI. V shed 7 bases and J shed 5 bases, with 17 bases lying between them. Here the CDR3 DNA reads TGTGCCAGCACCGCCGGGACCCCCTGGGAGACCCAGTACTTC. Protein product: CASTAGTPWETQYF.

This clonotype was detected many times. The CDR3 DNA sequence: TGTGCCAGCAGCTTAACAGGGGGCAAGGGACGGGAGACCCAGTACTTC. As protein: CASSLTGGKGRETQYF. The gene calls are TRBV5-8 and TRBJ2-5, with 9 bases identical to TRBD1. With V trimmed by 2 bases and J by 5 bases, 10 bases remained unmatched. The length of the CDR3 is 16 residues. Germline values: CDR1 SGHTS, CDR2 YDEGEE. Together with reference TRBV5-8 and TRBJ2-5, the CDR3 gives the full variable domain: EAGVTQSPTHLIKTRGQQATLRCSPISGHTSVYWYQQALGLGLQFLLWYDEGEERNRGNFPPRFSGRQFPNYSSELNVNALELEDSALYLCASSLTGGKGRETQYFGPGTRLLVL.

This clonotype has a count of ten or more. The chain uses TRBV29-1 and TRBJ2-1, with 7 nucleotides matching TRBD1. V was clipped by 3 bases and J by 4 bases; unmatched bases: 6. Germline lookup yields CDR1 SQVTM and CDR2 ANQGSEA. The CDR3 is 14 amino acids. The CDR3 DNA is TGCAGCGTTGATGTGACAGGGATATACAATGAGCAGTTCTTC. Protein sequence: CSVDVTGIYNEQFF.

This clonotype was recorded many times. This chain links TRBV6-1 with TRBJ1-3; D is unclear. Trimming shortened V by 5 bases and J by 0 bases, and 8 bases separated the two germline ends. The CDR3 loop spans 14 amino acids. The germline gives CDR1 MNHNS, CDR2 SASEGT. The CDR3 DNA is TGTGCCAGCAGTAGGGCTATCTCTGGAAACACCATATATTTT. Protein: CASSRAISGNTIYF.

This clonotype came up many times. This rearrangement joins TRBV29-1 to TRBJ2-5, with 10 bases lining up with TRBD1. This CDR3 has 13 amino acids. V was clipped by 6 bases and J by 5 bases; unmatched bases: 6. Germline CDR1 is SQVTM and CDR2 is ANQGSEA. In DNA, the CDR3 is TGCAGCGTGGGACAGGGGCAAGGGGAGACCCAGTACTTC. Its translation is CSVGQGQGETQYF. Using reference TRBV29-1 and TRBJ2-5 for the parts outside the CDR3, the full variable domain is SAVISQKPSRDICQRGTSLTIQCQVDSQVTMMFWYRQQPGQSLTLIATANQGSEATYESGFVIDKFPISRPNLTFSTLTVSNMSPEDSSIYLCSVGQGQGETQYFGPGTRLLVL.

In its sample, this clonotype was seen many times. The chain links TRBV5-4 to TRBJ2-1, with 9 positions matching TRBD1. With V trimmed by 5 bases and J by 7 bases, 10 bases remained unmatched. Germline V lookup: CDR1 SGHNT, CDR2 YYREEE (reference sequence). CDR3 length equals 15 residues. The CDR3 reads CASRWGGQGENEQFF. In DNA form, the CDR3 reads TGTGCCAGCAGATGGGGGGGACAGGGTGAAAATGAGCAGTTCTTC.

This clonotype was detected ten times or more. J is TRBJ2-1 and V is TRBV5-1; D is ambiguous. Trimming took 1 base from V and 3 from J, leaving 5 bases between them. The CDR3 sequence is 13 residues long. Per germline, CDR1 SGHRS and CDR2 YFSETQ. The CDR3 DNA follows: TGCGCCAGCAGCTTGCAAGTCTACAATGAGCAGTTCTTC. This gives the protein CASSLQVYNEQFF.

This clonotype has a count of ten or more. The gene calls are TRBV19 and TRBJ1-2, with D unclear. CDR3 size: 16 residues. The V end was cut by 1 base, the J end by 8 bases, with 20 bases between. CDR1 LNHDA and CDR2 SQIVND come from the germline V gene (reference sequence). The CDR3 sequence is CASSIGAGRLLRGYTF. The CDR3 nucleotides are TGTGCCAGTAGTATAGGGGCAGGCCGGCTGCTTCGGGGCTACACCTTC.

This clonotype was recorded many times. The chain recombines TRBV7-8 with TRBJ2-7; no clear D gene. CDR3 size: 12 residues. Germline lookup yields CDR1 SGHVS and CDR2 FQNEAQ. Trimming pared 5 bases from V and 6 bases from J, leaving 11 bases between. DNA of the CDR3: TGTGCCAGCAGCAACTTAGATGCCGAGCAGTACTTC. Amino acids: CASSNLDAEQYF.

At least ten counts were recorded for this clonotype. This CDR3 is CATRDPGQGETQYF. The DNA for the CDR3 is TGTGCCACGAGAGATCCGGGACAAGGGGAGACCCAGTACTTC. The genes are TRBV10-3 and TRBJ2-5; TRBD1 is a possible D gene (6 bases). Per the germline V gene, CDR1 is ENHRY and CDR2 is SYGVKD. There are 14 residues in the CDR3. V was cut by 10 bases and J by 5 bases, with 20 bases left in between.

This clonotype was seen repeatedly, ten times or more. The chain links TRBV5-1 to TRBJ1-6; no definite D call. The CDR3 is made up of 15 amino acids. V was pared by 2 bases and J by 7 bases, with 13 bases between. CDR1 SGHRS and CDR2 YFSETQ come from the germline V gene. This CDR3 is CASSLRFLGNSPLHF. In DNA form, the CDR3 reads TGCGCCAGCAGCTTAAGGTTTTTGGGGAATTCACCCCTCCACTTT.

In its sample, this clonotype was seen many times. The chain carries TRBV5-1 and TRBJ2-5, with 9 bases lining up with TRBD1. Germline V lookup: CDR1 SGHRS, CDR2 YFSETQ. The junction had 6 bases not matched to a gene; V was cut back by 4 bases and J by 5 bases. This CDR3 is 14 amino acids long. CDR3 in DNA: TGCGCCAGCAGCGTGGGACAGGGTATGGAGACCCAGTACTTC. It translates to CASSVGQGMETQYF.

CDR3 sequence: CASSYVGTGSYEQYF. Written as DNA, the CDR3 is TGTGCCAGCAGTTATGTCGGGACAGGTTCCTACGAGCAGTACTTC. V is TRBV6-2 or TRBV6-3 and J is TRBJ2-7, with 8 positions matching TRBD1. Germline V gene data show CDR1 as MNHEY and CDR2 as SVGEGT. V was clipped by 3 bases and J by 1 base; unmatched bases: 5. The CDR3 consists of 15 residues.